This TCR beta chain was recorded in a study of radiation and T cells in renal cell carcinoma. As for time point: blood 2 weeks post-SBRT. As for treatment: 15 Gy SBRT to primary tumor, nephrectomy 4 weeks later. The patient's renal cell carcinoma had clear cell pathology. This CDR3 is built from 17 residues. V lost 5 bases, J lost 0 bases, and 18 bases lay in between. CDR1 SGHAT and CDR2 FQDESV come from the germline V gene (reference sequence). Method: immunoSEQ multiplex PCR; TCRdb's copy keeps in-frame clones and lacks some. The sample yields fewer than 150,000 clones, 88% seen once. This sequence was found in a woman in her 70s with renal cell carcinoma. The V gene is TRBV11-1, the J gene TRBJ2-3, with TRBD2 as a possible D gene (8 bases). Sequences were derived from blood, sampled from a patient whose treatment included radiotherapy and nephrectomy. The CDR3 nucleotides are TGTGCCAGCAGCGGCGGGGGGACAGTGTCAAGCACAGATACGCAGTATTTT. Its protein product is CASSGGGTVSSTDTQYF.